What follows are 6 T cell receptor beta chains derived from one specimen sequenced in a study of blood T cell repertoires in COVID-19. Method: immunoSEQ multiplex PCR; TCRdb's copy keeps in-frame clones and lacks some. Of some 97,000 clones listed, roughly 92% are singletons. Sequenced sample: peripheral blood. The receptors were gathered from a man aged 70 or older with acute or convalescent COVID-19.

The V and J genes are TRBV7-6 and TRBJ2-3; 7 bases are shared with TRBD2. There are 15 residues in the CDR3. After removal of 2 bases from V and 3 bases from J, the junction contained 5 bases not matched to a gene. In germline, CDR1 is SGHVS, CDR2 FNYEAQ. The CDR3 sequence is CASSLPGGGTDTQYF. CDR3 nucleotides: TGTGCCAGCAGCTTACCGGGGGGTGGGACAGATACGCAGTATTTT.

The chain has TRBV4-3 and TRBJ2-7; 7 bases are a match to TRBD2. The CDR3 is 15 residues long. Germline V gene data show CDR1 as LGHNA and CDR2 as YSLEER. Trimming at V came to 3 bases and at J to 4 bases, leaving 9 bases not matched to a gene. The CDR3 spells CASSQDRGRRYEQYF. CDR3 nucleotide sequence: TGCGCCAGCAGCCAGGATCGCGGGAGAAGGTACGAGCAGTACTTC.

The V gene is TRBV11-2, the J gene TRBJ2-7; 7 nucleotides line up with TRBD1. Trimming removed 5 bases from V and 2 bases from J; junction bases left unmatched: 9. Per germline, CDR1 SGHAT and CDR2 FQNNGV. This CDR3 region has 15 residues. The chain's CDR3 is CASSDWTGETYEQYF. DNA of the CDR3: TGTGCCAGCAGCGACTGGACAGGTGAAACCTACGAGCAGTACTTC. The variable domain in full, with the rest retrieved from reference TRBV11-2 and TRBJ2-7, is EAGVAQSPRYKIIEKRQSVAFWCNPISGHATLYWYQQILGQGPKLLIQFQNNGVVDDSQLPKDRFSAERLKGVDSTLKIQPAKLEDSAVYLCASSDWTGETYEQYFGPGTRLTVT.

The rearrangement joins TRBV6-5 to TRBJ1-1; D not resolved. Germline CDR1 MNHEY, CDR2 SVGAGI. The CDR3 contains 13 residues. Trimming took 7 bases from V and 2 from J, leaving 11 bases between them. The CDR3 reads CASKVWANTEAFF. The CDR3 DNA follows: TGTGCCAGCAAGGTGTGGGCAAACACTGAAGCTTTCTTT.

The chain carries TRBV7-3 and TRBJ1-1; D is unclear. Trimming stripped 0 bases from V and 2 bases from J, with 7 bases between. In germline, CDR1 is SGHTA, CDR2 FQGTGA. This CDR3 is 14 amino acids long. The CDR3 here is CASSLTRGNTEAFF. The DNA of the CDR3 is TGTGCCAGCAGCTTAACTCGCGGAAACACTGAAGCTTTCTTT.

The CDR3 bases are TGCGCCAGCAGCTTGGGTGGGGGCCCCACAGATACGCAGTATTTT. It translates to CASSLGGGPTDTQYF. The chain is built from TRBV5-1 and TRBJ2-3, with a tentative D call TRBD1 (6 bases). Germline V CDR1 and CDR2: SGHRS, YFSETQ. CDR3 length equals 15 residues. V lost 0 bases, J lost 2 bases, and 10 bases lay in between.